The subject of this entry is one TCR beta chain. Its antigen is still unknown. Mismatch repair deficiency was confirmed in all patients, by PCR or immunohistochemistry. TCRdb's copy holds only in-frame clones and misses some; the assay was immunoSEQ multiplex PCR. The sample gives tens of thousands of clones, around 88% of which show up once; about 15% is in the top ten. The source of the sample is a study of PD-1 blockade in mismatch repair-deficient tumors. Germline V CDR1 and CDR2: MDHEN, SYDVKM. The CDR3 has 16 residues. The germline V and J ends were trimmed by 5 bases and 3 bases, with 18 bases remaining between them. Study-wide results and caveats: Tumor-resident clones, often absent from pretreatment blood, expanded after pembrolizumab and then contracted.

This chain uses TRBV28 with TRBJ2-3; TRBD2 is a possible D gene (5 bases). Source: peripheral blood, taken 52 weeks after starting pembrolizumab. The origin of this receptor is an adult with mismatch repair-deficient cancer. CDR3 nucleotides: TGTGCCAGCAGTACCCGAGCAGGCCGACTAACAGATACGCAGTATTTT. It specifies CASSTRAGRLTDTQYF.